Listed here are 30 T cell receptor beta chains from one sample, sequenced in a study of blood T cell repertoires in COVID-19. The assay was immunoSEQ multiplex PCR, and TCRdb's table has in-frame clones only and misses some. The sample consists of roughly 160,000 clones, over 70% of them appearing once. The source material was PBMCs or T cells enriched from blood (not recorded which). The source of these receptors is a woman aged 55-70 years who had recovered from COVID-19.

CDR3 bases: TGTGCCAGCAGCCAAGATCCTCTTGGAGGAAATAATCAGCCCCAGCATTTT. This sequence encodes CASSQDPLGGNNQPQHF. The gene calls are TRBV4-2 and TRBJ1-5; D is unresolved. The CDR3 is 17 residues long. The germline CDR1 and CDR2 sequences are LGHNA and YNFKEQ. Trimming took off 0 bases at V and 4 bases at J, with 16 bases between the two ends.

The chain couples TRBV18 to TRBJ1-5, with D possibly being TRBD1 (5 bases). Deletions cut 2 bases from V and 2 bases from J, with 10 bases between. Germline CDR1 reads KGHSH; CDR2 reads LQKENI. CDR3 length: 15 residues. The CDR3 spells CASSPVRDGNQPQHF. As DNA, the CDR3 is TGTGCCAGCTCACCAGTCAGGGATGGCAATCAGCCCCAGCATTTT.

This clone came up once. This chain links TRBV5-1 with TRBJ1-1; 9 nucleotides match TRBD1. This CDR3 comprises 15 residues. CDR1 SGHRS and CDR2 YFSETQ come from the germline V gene. J gave up 3 bases and V 3 bases, and 6 bases lay outside the gene matches. The CDR3 DNA reads as TGCGCCAGCAGCTCCTCGGGACAGGGATACACTGAAGCTTTCTTT. Amino acids: CASSSSGQGYTEAFF.

The chain has TRBV5-1 and TRBJ1-4; D perhaps matches TRBD1 (5 bases). V shed 2 bases and J shed 5 bases, with 16 bases lying between them. Germline V CDR1 and CDR2: SGHRS, YFSETQ. The CDR3 extends over 16 amino acids. CDR3 sequence reads: CASSLQSQGTNEKLFF. The CDR3 nucleotides are TGCGCCAGCAGCTTACAATCCCAGGGTACCAATGAAAAACTGTTTTTT.

The chain has TRBV7-6 and TRBJ1-2; a weak D match, TRBD1 (6 bases). The germline V gene has CDR1 SGHVS and CDR2 FNYEAQ. V lost 2 bases and J lost 8, with 12 bases in between. This CDR3 contains 13 residues. In DNA form, the CDR3 reads TGTGCCAGCAGCTTATCGTCAGGGGTGGGCTACACCTTC. Encoded protein: CASSLSSGVGYTF.

The chain couples TRBV19 to TRBJ2-1, with D unclear. CDR1 LNHDA and CDR2 SQIVND come from the germline V gene (reference sequence). V was cut by 3 bases and J by 0 bases, with 15 bases left in between. The CDR3 sequence is 17 residues long. CDR3 amino acids: CASSISGPPISYNEQFF. In DNA, the CDR3 is TGTGCCAGTAGTATCAGTGGCCCGCCCATCTCCTACAATGAGCAGTTCTTC.

The DNA of the CDR3 is TGTGCCAGCAGCCCTCGACAGGGGGCAGGCCAAGAGACCCAGTACTTC. Amino acid sequence: CASSPRQGAGQETQYF. The chain employs TRBV5-4 and TRBJ2-5; 10 bases map to TRBD1. Germline values: CDR1 SGHNT, CDR2 YYREEE (reference sequence). J was trimmed by 1 base and V by 4 bases; bases with no gene match: 7. CDR3 length: 16 amino acids.

The chain couples TRBV2 to TRBJ1-5; TRBD1 might be the D (6 bases). The CDR3 runs to 12 residues. The germline V gene encodes CDR1 SNHLY and CDR2 FYNNEI. The ends were cut back, 4 bases at V and 5 bases at J, with 6 bases in the middle. This CDR3 reads CASSGTDQPQHF. CDR3 DNA: TGTGCCAGCAGTGGGACAGATCAGCCCCAGCATTTT.

V gene TRBV6-5 combines with J gene TRBJ1-4, with 7 bases that match TRBD1. After removal of 2 bases from V and 4 bases from J, the junction contained 1 base not matched to a gene. The CDR3 has 14 amino acids. CDR1 and CDR2 (germline): MNHEY, SVGAGI. The chain's CDR3 is CASSYGTVNEKLFF. The CDR3 DNA reads TGTGCCAGCAGTTACGGGACAGTTAATGAAAAACTGTTTTTT.

The table lists this clone with a few counts. The rearrangement links TRBV10-3 to TRBJ2-3; TRBD2 matches 7 bases. This CDR3 is built from 16 residues. Germline V CDR1 and CDR2: ENHRY, SYGVKD. With 0 bases clipped from V and 2 bases from J, the junction kept 5 bases outside the gene matches. Here the CDR3 reads CAISESNSGFTDTQYF. The DNA for the CDR3 is TGTGCCATCAGTGAGTCGAATAGCGGGTTCACAGATACGCAGTATTTT.

The J gene is TRBJ2-1, the V gene TRBV29-1, with 10 bases fitting TRBD2. Trimming cost V 7 bases and J 7 bases; bases outside gene matches: 13. CDR1 and CDR2 (germline): SQVTM, ANQGSEA. The CDR3 has 15 amino acids. CDR3 DNA: TGCAGCGCAAGGCGTCTAGCGGGAGAAGCTAATGAGCAGTTCTTC. Amino acid sequence: CSARRLAGEANEQFF.

This chain uses TRBV7-9 with TRBJ2-7, with D possibly TRBD1 on 5 matching bases. The length of the CDR3 is 15 residues. Trimming took 5 bases from V and 0 from J, leaving 14 bases between them. CDR1 and CDR2 from the germline V gene are SEHNR and FQNEAQ (reference sequence). This CDR3 reads CASSAPGQSSYEQYF. Here the CDR3 DNA reads TGTGCCAGCAGCGCGCCCGGACAAAGCTCCTACGAGCAGTACTTC. The whole variable domain, remainder taken from reference TRBV7-9 and TRBJ2-7, is DTGVSQNPRHKITKRGQNVTFRCDPISEHNRLYWYRQTLGQGPEFLTYFQNEAQLEKSRLLSDRFSAERPKGSFSTLEIQRTEQGDSAMYLCASSAPGQSSYEQYFGPGTRLTVT.

This chain joins TRBV5-1 and TRBJ1-2, with D perhaps TRBD1 (6 bases). The CDR3 has 14 residues. Germline V CDR1 and CDR2: SGHRS, YFSETQ. The germline V and J ends were trimmed by 3 bases and 7 bases, with 16 bases remaining between them. The CDR3 region is CASSSGQLEGGYTF. CDR3 coding DNA: TGCGCCAGCAGCTCGGGACAATTAGAGGGTGGCTACACCTTC.

The CDR3 region has the DNA TGTGCCAGCAGCTTTACAGCCTTAGATCAGCCCCAGCATTTT. Translating gives CASSFTALDQPQHF. The rearrangement links TRBV6-5 to TRBJ1-5; unclear D gene. CDR3 length: 14 residues. CDR1 MNHEY and CDR2 SVGAGI come from the germline V gene. The V and J ends lost 6 bases and 5 bases respectively, with 14 bases between them.

This chain links TRBV5-1 with TRBJ2-7, with 9 bases that match TRBD2. Germline CDR1 reads SGHRS; CDR2 reads YFSETQ. The CDR3 consists of 14 residues. J was trimmed by 0 bases and V by 7 bases; bases with no gene match: 5. CDR3 amino acids: CASASSGVSYEQYF. In nucleotides, the CDR3 is TGCGCCAGCGCGTCTAGCGGGGTCTCCTACGAGCAGTACTTC.

The V gene is TRBV7-3, the J gene TRBJ2-5; 12 bases agree with TRBD2. The V gene end was trimmed by 2 bases and the J gene end by 5 bases; junction bases not matched to a gene: 6. Germline V lookup: CDR1 SGHTA, CDR2 FQGTGA. This CDR3 comprises 16 residues. CDR3 DNA: TGTGCCAGCAGCTTATCGACTAGCGGGGGCTCGGAGACCCAGTACTTC. This sequence encodes CASSLSTSGGSETQYF.

The chain uses TRBV19 and TRBJ2-7, with D maybe TRBD2 (5 bases). V gave up 4 bases and J gave up 1 base, with 11 bases separating them. CDR3 length: 14 residues. Germline values: CDR1 LNHDA, CDR2 SQIVND (reference sequence). The DNA for the CDR3 is TGTGCCAGTAGTAGGAAGGGAGCATCCTACGAGCAGTACTTC. Protein: CASSRKGASYEQYF.

The chain combines TRBV3-1 (or the pseudogene TRBV3-2) with TRBJ1-2; D not certain. The germline V gene has CDR1 LGHDT and CDR2 YNNKEL (reference sequence). The CDR3 is 15 residues long. Trimming cost V 0 bases and J 2 bases, with 10 bases left between them. CDR3: CASSQDPAPNYGYTF. Here the CDR3 DNA reads TGTGCCAGCAGCCAAGATCCAGCGCCAAACTATGGCTACACCTTC.

V usage is TRBV27 and J usage is TRBJ2-5, with a possible D match to TRBD2 (5 bases). Trimming took 2 bases from V and 4 from J, leaving 20 bases between them. Germline V gene sequence: CDR1 MNHEY, CDR2 SMNVEV (reference sequence). This CDR3 comprises 17 residues. The CDR3 DNA is TGTGCCAGCAGTTTAAGTAGTGCTACTAGGCCCTCAGAGACCCAGTACTTC. This encodes CASSLSSATRPSETQYF.

The count of this clone is one. The chain couples TRBV11-2 to TRBJ1-2, with D uncertain. Per germline, CDR1 SGHAT and CDR2 FQNNGV. This CDR3 comprises 18 residues. V was pared by 0 bases and J by 4 bases, with 21 bases between. Here the CDR3 reads CASSLDGRPGREFYGYTF. CDR3 bases: TGTGCCAGCAGCTTAGATGGGAGACCCGGGAGAGAGTTCTATGGCTACACCTTC.

The chain has TRBV4-2 and TRBJ2-5, with 9 bases matching TRBD1. The V gene's germline CDR1 is LGHNA and CDR2 YNFKEQ. There are 15 residues in the CDR3. The J segment lost 2 bases and the V segment lost 2 bases, leaving 3 bases of the junction unmatched. CDR3 nucleotide sequence: TGTGCCAGCAGCCAACGGGGACAGGGTCAAGAGACCCAGTACTTC. It is translated as CASSQRGQGQETQYF.

This sequence joins TRBV11-3 and TRBJ2-3; tentative D call: TRBD2 (6 bases). The CDR3 extends over 16 amino acids. The germline gives CDR1 SGHNT, CDR2 YENEEA. Trimming stripped 4 bases from V and 4 bases from J, with 18 bases between. The CDR3, as DNA: TGTGCCAGCAGCTCGGCGGGGACCCCCGGCCCAGATACGCAGTATTTT. Its protein is CASSSAGTPGPDTQYF. Variable domain in full (rest from reference TRBV11-3 and TRBJ2-3): EAGVVQSPRYKIIEKKQPVAFWCNPISGHNTLYWYLQNLGQGPELLIRYENEEAVDDSQLPKDRFSAERLKGVDSTLKIQPAELGDSAVYLCASSSAGTPGPDTQYFGPGTRLTVL.

The V and J genes are TRBV12-5 and TRBJ1-1, with TRBD1 as a possible D gene (6 bases). Deletions cut 6 bases from V and 1 base from J, with 9 bases between. The CDR3 has 13 amino acids. Germline CDR1 LGHNT, CDR2 FRNRAP. The CDR3 DNA reads TGTGCTAGTGGACTGACAGGGAACACTGAAGCTTTCTTT. Translation: CASGLTGNTEAFF. Variable domain in full (rest from reference TRBV12-5 and TRBJ1-1): DARVTQTPRHKVTEMGQEVTMRCQPILGHNTVFWYRQTMMQGLELLAYFRNRAPLDDSGMPKDRFSAEMPDATLATLKIQPSEPRDSAVYFCASGLTGNTEAFFGQGTRLTVV.

To note about this clone: A junction end diverges from the germline sequence, so it may reflect a read error. This rearrangement joins TRBV2 to TRBJ1-4; TRBD1 matches 11 bases. The CDR3 loop spans 15 amino acids. The V gene's germline CDR1 is SNHLY and CDR2 FYNNEI. Here the CDR3 DNA reads TGTGCCAGCAGGGAAGGGACAGGGGGTTACGGAAAACTGTTTTTT. Amino acid sequence: CASREGTGGYGKLFF.

The V call is TRBV30, the J call TRBJ1-5, with 11 bases lining up with TRBD1. J gave up 6 bases and V 5 bases, and 6 bases lay outside the gene matches. CDR1 and CDR2 from the germline V gene are GTSNPN and SVGIG (reference sequence). The CDR3 is 14 amino acids. The CDR3 nucleotides are TGTGCCTGGGACAAGGACAGGGGGCGTCAGCCCCAGCATTTT. This encodes CAWDKDRGRQPQHF.

J is TRBJ2-1 and V is TRBV19; D may be TRBD2 (7 bases). Trimming left V 4 bases short and J 4 bases short, with 11 bases between. The CDR3 spans 14 residues. Germline V gives CDR1 LNHDA, CDR2 SQIVND (reference sequence). This chain's CDR3 is CASSRGGGYNEQFF. CDR3 bases: TGTGCCAGTAGTAGAGGGGGGGGTTACAATGAGCAGTTCTTC.

V and J are TRBV6-1 and TRBJ1-2; no firm D call. Trimming cost V 2 bases and J 6 bases, with 7 bases left between them. Germline loops: CDR1 MNHNS, CDR2 SASEGT. This CDR3 contains 12 residues. The CDR3 DNA follows: TGTGCCAGCAGTGAATCGGGAGATGGCTACACCTTC. The encoded protein is CASSESGDGYTF.

A few counts support this clone. This rearrangement joins TRBV28 to TRBJ1-5, with TRBD1 identical over 9 bases. CDR1 MDHEN and CDR2 SYDVKM come from the germline V gene. The CDR3 has 18 residues. V trimming: 7 bases; J trimming: 2 bases; junction bases outside the gene matches: 15. CDR3 nucleotide sequence: TGTGCCAGCAATATGCCGGGACAGGGAATTTATGGCAATCAGCCCCAGCATTTT. This encodes CASNMPGQGIYGNQPQHF.

This rearrangement joins TRBV2 to TRBJ1-2, with D possibly being TRBD1 (6 bases). This CDR3 is 13 amino acids long. Per the germline V gene, CDR1 is SNHLY and CDR2 is FYNNEI. Trimming stripped 4 bases from V and 5 bases from J, with 11 bases between. The DNA for the CDR3 is TGTGCCAGCAGTGGGACAGAAGGGTATGGCTACACCTTC. Its translation: CASSGTEGYGYTF. Full variable domain (missing parts from reference TRBV2 and TRBJ1-2): EPEVTQTPSHQVTQMGQEVILRCVPISNHLYFYWYRQILGQKVEFLVSFYNNEISEKSEIFDDQFSVERPDGSNFTLKIRSTKLEDSAMYFCASSGTEGYGYTFGSGTRLTVV.

This sequence joins TRBV6-5 and TRBJ2-3, with D maybe TRBD2 (6 bases). This CDR3 contains 14 residues. Germline V gene data show CDR1 as MNHEY and CDR2 as SVGAGI. The germline V and J ends were trimmed by 11 bases and 0 bases, with 15 bases remaining between them. In DNA, the CDR3 is TGTGCCGGGAAAACTAGCACGAGCACAGATACGCAGTATTTT. It specifies CAGKTSTSTDTQYF.